The clone carrying this T cell receptor (beta chain) was seen many times. Its antigen is unidentified. This CDR3 spans 15 amino acids. CDR1 and CDR2 (germline): LGHDT, YNNKEL (reference sequence). The germline V and J ends were trimmed by 5 bases and 0 bases, with 13 bases remaining between them. This record comes from a study of Graves' ophthalmopathy and Graves' hyperthyroidism. As the template, RNA transcripts were used to amplify TCR beta CDR3 regions. An opening RT-PCR round employed HTBI primers and preceded a second-round multiplex PCR. TCRdb re-called the multiplex PCR reads with MiXCR, one entry per CDR3 protein. Here the sample spans over 500,000 distinct CDR3 sequences, 22% being singletons. Study-wide results and caveats: Most expanded thyroid clonotypes above 0.001 frequency also appeared in blood. Ophthalmopathy and stable hyperthyroidism were discriminated by a 13-signature model, with approximately 89% sensitivity and about 82% specificity. As the model predicted ophthalmopathy progression, it achieved a sensitivity of 70% to 71% and a specificity of approximately 72%.

The authors isolated PBMCs from 8.5 to 10 ml of fresh peripheral blood. The clonotype originates from a young woman with stable Graves' hyperthyroidism. Some clones in this sample may be carry-over from other donors' samples. The sample consisted of peripheral blood. V gene TRBV3-1 combines with J gene TRBJ1-2, with D possibly being TRBD1 (5 bases). The CDR3: CASSKGAVANYGYTF. As DNA, the CDR3 is TGTGCCAGCAGCAAAGGGGCAGTAGCTAACTATGGCTACACCTTC.